Following are 17 T cell receptor beta chains from one sample sequenced in a study of blood T cell repertoires in COVID-19. Produced via immunoSEQ multiplex PCR; TCRdb's table is partial and in-frame only. The repertoire holds around 250,000 clones, with about 83% as singletons. Sequenced: peripheral blood. Every receptor here comes from a man aged 80 or over with acute or convalescent COVID-19.

This clone was detected once. The chain joins TRBV2 to TRBJ2-1; D is possibly TRBD1 (6 bases). V shed 3 bases and J shed 8 bases, with 11 bases lying between them. Germline V gene lookup returns CDR1 SNHLY and CDR2 FYNNEI. The CDR3 consists of 13 residues. CDR3 in amino acids: CASSDQGPDEQFF. CDR3 DNA sequence: TGTGCCAGCAGTGATCAGGGGCCTGATGAGCAGTTCTTC.

The CDR3 here is CASTPGPRGGNEQFF. The CDR3 nucleotides are TGTGCCAGCACTCCGGGGCCGAGGGGGGGAAATGAGCAGTTCTTC. V gene TRBV28 combines with J gene TRBJ2-1, with TRBD2 as a possible D gene (7 bases). The V gene's germline CDR1 is MDHEN and CDR2 SYDVKM. The CDR3 is 15 residues long. V was pared by 7 bases and J by 7 bases, with 20 bases between.

V is TRBV6-2 or TRBV6-3 and J is TRBJ2-1, with 8 nucleotides matching TRBD2. This CDR3 region has 15 residues. Germline CDR1 reads MNHEY; CDR2 reads SVGEGT. Trimming took 2 bases from V and 4 from J; bases not matched to a gene: 4. The CDR3 DNA sequence: TGTGCCAGCAGTTACGGCGGGGGGCTTTACAATGAGCAGTTCTTC. Its protein product is CASSYGGGLYNEQFF.

The gene calls are TRBV19 and TRBJ2-5; 8 bases map to TRBD1. Looked up from germline, CDR1 is LNHDA and CDR2 is SQIVND (reference sequence). Trimming removed 0 bases from V and 5 bases from J; junction bases left unmatched: 5. This CDR3 spans 15 amino acids. CDR3 sequence: CASSIDPTGGETQYF. In DNA form, the CDR3 reads TGTGCCAGTAGTATAGATCCCACAGGGGGTGAGACCCAGTACTTC. The entire variable domain, with the rest obtained from reference TRBV19 and TRBJ2-5, is as follows: DGGITQSPKYLFRKEGQNVTLSCEQNLNHDAMYWYRQDPGQGLRLIYYSQIVNDFQKGDIAEGYSVSREKKESFPLTVTSAQKNPTAFYLCASSIDPTGGETQYFGPGTRLLVL.

The chain joins TRBV6-5 to TRBJ1-1; maybe TRBD1 (5 bases). The V end lost 0 bases, the J end lost 5 bases, and 16 bases lay between the germline ends. This CDR3 is 16 amino acids long. Germline loops: CDR1 MNHEY, CDR2 SVGAGI. CDR3 bases: TGTGCCAGCAGTTACTCTTACGGGGGACGCGGGACTGAAGCTTTCTTT. Translation: CASSYSYGGRGTEAFF.

The table lists this clone with a few counts. The chain carries TRBV28 and TRBJ2-1, with no clear D. The CDR3 totals 15 residues. Trimming pared 5 bases from V and 0 bases from J, leaving 11 bases between. CDR1 is MDHEN, CDR2 SYDVKM, per germline. This CDR3 reads CASSETIGSYNEQFF. In DNA, the CDR3 is TGTGCCAGCAGTGAGACAATTGGCTCCTACAATGAGCAGTTCTTC.

The genes are TRBV19 and TRBJ1-2; D is perhaps TRBD1 (6 bases). The V gene's germline CDR1 is LNHDA and CDR2 SQIVND (reference sequence). The V end lost 5 bases, the J end lost 2 bases, and 15 bases lay between the germline ends. This CDR3 is 15 amino acids long. CDR3 amino acids: CASSVPGQANYGYTF. CDR3 DNA sequence: TGTGCCAGTAGTGTCCCGGGACAAGCGAACTATGGCTACACCTTC. The variable domain in full, with the rest retrieved from reference TRBV19 and TRBJ1-2, is DGGITQSPKYLFRKEGQNVTLSCEQNLNHDAMYWYRQDPGQGLRLIYYSQIVNDFQKGDIAEGYSVSREKKESFPLTVTSAQKNPTAFYLCASSVPGQANYGYTFGSGTRLTVV.

V gene TRBV27 combines with J gene TRBJ2-5, with TRBD1 matching over 7 bases. This CDR3 is built from 13 residues. Unmatched junction bases numbered 5, after V lost 5 bases and J lost 5 bases. Germline V lookup: CDR1 MNHEY, CDR2 SMNVEV (reference sequence). The CDR3 region is CASSQTGSETQYF. The CDR3 region has the DNA TGTGCCAGCAGTCAGACAGGGTCGGAGACCCAGTACTTC.

This chain connects TRBV2 to TRBJ2-5, with 8 bases fitting TRBD2. CDR1 is SNHLY and CDR2 is FYNNEI in the germline V gene. Unmatched junction bases numbered 12, after V lost 11 bases and J lost 4 bases. This CDR3 spans 14 amino acids. CDR3 coding DNA: TGTGCCGCCCGGGGACGGGAGGGGGTAGAGACCCAGTACTTC. It translates to CAARGREGVETQYF.

There are a few counts of this clone. This chain links TRBV6-2 or TRBV6-3 with TRBJ2-1; 7 positions match TRBD2. V gave up 5 bases and J gave up 9 bases; unmatched junction bases: 13. The CDR3 runs to 15 residues. The germline V gene has CDR1 MNHEY and CDR2 SVGEGT. The CDR3 nucleotides are TGTGCCAGCAGTACCACCGGCGGGGGTGGTGGTGAGCAGTTCTTC. It is translated as CASSTTGGGGGEQFF.

This clone is a singleton in its sample. This rearrangement joins TRBV10-2 to TRBJ2-7, with TRBD1 matching over 7 bases. There are 14 residues in the CDR3. V gave up 5 bases and J gave up 4 bases; unmatched junction bases: 8. CDR1 WSHSY and CDR2 SAAADI come from the germline V gene. The CDR3 spells CASSSGQAVYEQYF. The CDR3 DNA is TGCGCCAGCAGTTCAGGACAGGCGGTATACGAGCAGTACTTC.

The rearrangement joins TRBV27 to TRBJ1-2; 9 positions match TRBD1. The CDR3 is 14 amino acids. V trimming: 4 bases; J trimming: 4 bases; junction bases outside the gene matches: 4. CDR1 and CDR2 (germline): MNHEY, SMNVEV (reference sequence). The CDR3 spells CASSSSTGGYGYTF. The CDR3 DNA follows: TGTGCCAGCAGTTCATCGACAGGGGGCTATGGCTACACCTTC.

The chain has TRBV5-1 and TRBJ2-2; D remains unclear. There are 15 residues in the CDR3. V gave up 2 bases and J gave up 1 base, with 9 bases separating them. Germline CDR1 reads SGHRS; CDR2 reads YFSETQ. The CDR3 sequence: CASSFRLGNTGELFF. The CDR3 DNA follows: TGCGCCAGCAGCTTCAGACTGGGGAACACCGGGGAGCTGTTTTTT.

The chain is built from TRBV7-2 and TRBJ1-3; 8 positions match TRBD1. V lost 4 bases to trimming and J lost 2 bases; unmatched junction nucleotides: 7. The germline gives CDR1 SGHTA, CDR2 FQGNSA. The CDR3 spans 16 residues. CDR3 nucleotide sequence: TGTGCCAGCAGCTCTTTCGCACAGGGGGCTGGAAACACCATATATTTT. Encoded protein: CASSSFAQGAGNTIYF.

The rearrangement uses TRBV6-5 and TRBJ2-7; TRBD1 is a possible D gene (7 bases). Trimming took off 7 bases at V and 3 bases at J, with 19 bases between the two ends. The germline CDR1 and CDR2 sequences are MNHEY and SVGAGI. This CDR3 is built from 15 residues. CDR3 region: CASTSEGGQIYEQYF. The CDR3 DNA sequence: TGTGCCAGCACCAGTGAGGGGGGACAGATCTACGAGCAGTACTTC.

This chain uses TRBV5-4 with TRBJ1-2, with D perhaps matching TRBD1 (5 bases). Trimming left V 0 bases short and J 8 bases short, with 17 bases between. CDR3 size: 15 residues. Germline CDR1 reads SGHNT; CDR2 reads YYREEE (reference sequence). CDR3 sequence reads: CASSLEEQGIGGYTF. The CDR3 DNA reads as TGTGCCAGCAGCTTGGAGGAGCAGGGAATAGGAGGCTACACCTTC.

A few counts support this clone. V and J are TRBV4-2 and TRBJ1-1; 7 bases fit TRBD1. CDR1 LGHNA and CDR2 YNFKEQ come from the germline V gene. This CDR3 region has 15 residues. Trimming took 4 bases from V and 6 from J; bases not matched to a gene: 11. The CDR3 DNA sequence: TGTGCCAGCAGCCTGCAACCGACAGGGATCCCTGAAGCTTTCTTT. It translates to CASSLQPTGIPEAFF.